This T cell receptor (beta chain) was found in a study of blood T cell repertoires in COVID-19. Original processing methods: Reference gene primer amplification yielded estimated nucleated cell counts. Clones were sequenced by immunoSEQ multiplex PCR, and TCRdb holds only the in-frame ones, with some missing. That table gives V, J and clone size, and the DNA gave D and trimming. The data hold approximately 69,000 clones, with 79% observed a single time. The CDR3 extends over 15 amino acids. Germline V gene sequence: CDR1 LNHNV, CDR2 YYDKDF (reference sequence). V trimming: 0 bases; J trimming: 9 bases; junction bases outside the gene matches: 10.

This TCR derives from a human donor in a cohort sampled during active COVID-19. Sequenced input: peripheral blood. The V and J genes are TRBV15 and TRBJ2-5; 7 bases agree with TRBD1. DNA of the CDR3: TGTGCCACCAGCAGAGAGGGGACAGCCATTGGGGCCCAGTACTTC. It codes for CATSREGTAIGAQYF.